The clone carrying this T cell receptor beta chain has just one count. Here immunoSEQ multiplex PCR was the method, and the copy in TCRdb shows in-frame clones only, minus some. This repertoire shows 150,000 to 180,000 clones, roughly 78% found once; its top ten account for approximately 1.8%. The CDR3 consists of 15 residues. Trimming removed 5 bases from V and 4 bases from J; junction bases left unmatched: 9. CDR1 and CDR2 from the germline V gene are SGHRS and YFSETQ. These data originate in a study of blood T cell repertoires in COVID-19. This TCR derives from a man older than 75 with acute or convalescent COVID-19. The chain joins TRBV5-1 to TRBJ2-1; 7 bases align to TRBD1. Sequenced material: peripheral blood. CDR3 in DNA: TGCGCCAGCAGTTCCGGGACAGCATCTTACAATGAGCAGTTCTTC. It specifies CASSSGTASYNEQFF. Using reference TRBV5-1 and TRBJ2-1 for the parts outside the CDR3, the full variable domain is KAGVTQTPRYLIKTRGQQVTLSCSPISGHRSVSWYQQTPGQGLQFLFEYFSETQRNKGNFPGRFSGRQFSNSRSEMNVSTLELGDSALYLCASSSGTASYNEQFFGPGTRLTVL.